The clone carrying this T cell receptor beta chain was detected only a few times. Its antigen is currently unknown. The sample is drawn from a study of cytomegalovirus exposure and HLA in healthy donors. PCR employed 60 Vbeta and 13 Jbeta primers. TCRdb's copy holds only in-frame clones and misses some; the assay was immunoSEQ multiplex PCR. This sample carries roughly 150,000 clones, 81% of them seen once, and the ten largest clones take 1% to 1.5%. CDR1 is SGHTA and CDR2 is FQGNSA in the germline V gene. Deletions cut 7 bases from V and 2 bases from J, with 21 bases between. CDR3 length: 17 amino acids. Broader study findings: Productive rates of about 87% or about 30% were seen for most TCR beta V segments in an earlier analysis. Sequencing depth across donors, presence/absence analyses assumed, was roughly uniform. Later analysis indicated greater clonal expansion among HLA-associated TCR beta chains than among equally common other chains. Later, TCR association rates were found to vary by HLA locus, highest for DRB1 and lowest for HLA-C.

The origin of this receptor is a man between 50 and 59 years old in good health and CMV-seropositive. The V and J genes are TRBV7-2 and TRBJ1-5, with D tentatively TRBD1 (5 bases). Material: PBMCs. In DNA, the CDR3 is TGTGCCAGCAACGCGGGTGGACGGGGGGTAGGCAATCAGCCCCAGCATTTT. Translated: CASNAGGRGVGNQPQHF.